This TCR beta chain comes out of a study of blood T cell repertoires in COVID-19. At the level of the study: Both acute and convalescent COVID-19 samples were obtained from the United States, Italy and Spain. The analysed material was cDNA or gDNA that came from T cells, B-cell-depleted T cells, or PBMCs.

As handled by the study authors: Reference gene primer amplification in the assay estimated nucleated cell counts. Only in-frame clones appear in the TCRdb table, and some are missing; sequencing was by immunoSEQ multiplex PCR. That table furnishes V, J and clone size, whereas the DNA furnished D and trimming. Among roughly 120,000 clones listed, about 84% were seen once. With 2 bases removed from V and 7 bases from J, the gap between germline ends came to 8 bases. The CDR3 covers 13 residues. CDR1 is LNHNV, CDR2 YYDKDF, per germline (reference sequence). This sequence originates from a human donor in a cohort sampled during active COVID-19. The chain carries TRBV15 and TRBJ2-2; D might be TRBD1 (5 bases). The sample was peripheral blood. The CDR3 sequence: CATSRQGDGELFF. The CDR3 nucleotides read TGTGCCACCAGCAGACAGGGTGACGGGGAGCTGTTTTTT.